This T cell receptor beta chain was documented in a study of T-cell reconstitution after alpha-beta-depleted transplantation in children. Many counts were recorded for this clonotype. The germline V gene encodes CDR1 MNHNS and CDR2 SASEGT. J gave up 2 bases and V 6 bases, and 3 bases lay outside the gene matches. This CDR3 region has 13 residues. A TCRbeta library incorporating unique molecular identifiers was prepared. TCRdb reprocessed the PCR reads with MiXCR, giving one entry per CDR3 protein. In the table there are approximately 170,000 distinct CDR3 sequences, approximately 12% of which are singletons.

The chain carries TRBV6-1 and TRBJ1-2, with TRBD1 matching 7 bases. The specimen comprised PBMCs, sampled before TCRalphabeta/CD19-depleted stem cell transplant. The TCR originated in a boy aged 2 to 10 with acute myeloid leukemia, due to receive a stem cell transplant. This CDR3 is CASRMTGNYGYTF. CDR3 nucleotide sequence: TGTGCCAGCAGAATGACAGGGAACTATGGCTACACCTTC.